What follows are 2 T cell receptor beta chains derived from one specimen sequenced in a study of CD8+CD57+ T cells in acquired aplastic anemia. Patients chosen for sequencing had shown CD8+CD57+ cell expansion by flow cytometry. The template for TCR beta VDJ and CDR3 sequence profiling was genomic DNA. TCRdb analysed the reads with MiXCR anew, one entry per CDR3 protein. The data hold 160,000 or so distinct CDR3 sequences, with over 55% observed a single time. Sequenced input: sorted CD4+, CD8+, or CD8+CD57+ T cells (not recorded which) from PBMCs. These receptors originate from a human donor with aplastic anemia.

This sequence joins TRBV10-3 and TRBJ2-3; no firm D call. The CDR3 covers 12 residues. Trimming took off 7 bases at V and 0 bases at J, with 5 bases between the two ends. CDR1 is ENHRY and CDR2 is SYGVKD in the germline V gene. DNA for the CDR3: TGTGCCATCAAGTCGAGCACAGATACGCAGTATTTT. Translating gives CAIKSSTDTQYF.

This rearrangement joins TRBV14 to TRBJ2-5; weak D call: TRBD2 (5 bases). Germline-derived CDR1 and CDR2 are SGHDN and FVKESK. V shed 3 bases and J shed 5 bases, with 13 bases lying between them. The CDR3 is 14 amino acids. This CDR3 is CASSHRGFGETQYF. In nucleotides, the CDR3 is TGTGCCAGCAGCCACCGAGGGTTCGGCGAGACCCAGTACTTC.